This note documents a single T cell receptor (beta chain) sequence. No antigen is known for it. This entry comes from a study of T-cell memory formation after mild COVID-19. Across the whole study: The TCR clusters were mostly specific to one donor. Findings and limits, study-wide: In second-wave clones peaking day 37, SARS-CoV-2 specificity remained unconfirmed.

It was 5'RACE with constant-segment primers that produced the TCR alpha and TCR beta cDNA libraries, which carried sample barcodes and UMIs. TCRdb reprocessed the 5' RACE reads via MiXCR and lists one record per CDR3 protein. The repertoire holds about 210,000 distinct CDR3 sequences, with 25% to 35% as singletons. The CDR3 length is 16 residues. V lost 6 bases, J lost 2 bases, and 10 bases stayed unmatched. The sample was PBMCs or a T cell subset sorted from them (not recorded which). The V and J genes are TRBV12-3 or TRBV12-4 and TRBJ2-1; 7 bases line up with TRBD2. This clonotype originated in an adult woman who had mild COVID-19 (a few samples of this study predate the infection). Cell type and time point are not known. The chain's CDR3 is CASSTGYGGTYNEQFF. CDR3 in DNA: TGTGCCAGCAGCACAGGCTACGGGGGGACCTACAATGAGCAGTTCTTC.